The clone carrying this TCR beta chain was seen a handful of times. Its antigen is undetermined. Assay used: immunoSEQ multiplex PCR; TCRdb lists only in-frame clones, some missing. The sample holds 55,000 to 75,000 clones, approximately 70% seen once. V was pared by 3 bases and J by 8 bases, with 14 bases between. The CDR3 is made up of 14 amino acids. Germline V gene data show CDR1 as KGHSH and CDR2 as LQKENI. The source of the sample is a study of vaccination effects on CD4 cells after COVID-19. Study-level findings and limits: The study dataset contains few convalescent patients and includes no early post-infection timepoints. Marked clonal contraction of both clone types appeared late after vaccination.

Sequencing followed a ViraFEST assay step that expanded antigen-specific CD4+ T cells with viral peptide pools. The authors isolated CD4+ T cells after around 11 days of culture. Having tested negative for nucleocapsid antibodies, the vaccine recipients showed no prior SARS-CoV-2 infection. The culture medium for two million PBMC per well included around 9 IU/ml IL-2 and 8.5 to 10 ug/ml peptides. Here the sequenced sample was CD4+ T cells from PBMCs cultured with HCoV-OC43 spike peptides, taken before COVID-19 vaccination. As to subset: HCoV-OC43 spike overlapping peptide pool stimulation. The sequence derives from a human donor who received a COVID-19 vaccine. The V and J genes are TRBV18 and TRBJ2-1, with D tentatively TRBD1 (5 bases). The CDR3 reads CASSPRQGMDEQFF. DNA of the CDR3: TGTGCCAGCTCACCGCGGCAGGGAATGGATGAGCAGTTCTTC.